This passage covers 30 T cell receptor beta chains from one sample sequenced in a study of T cells in Graves' hyperthyroidism and ophthalmopathy. RNA transcripts provided the source from which TCR beta CDR3 regions were amplified. Researchers ran a first-round RT-PCR on the TCR CDR3 using the HTBI primer set. MiXCR, applied by TCRdb to the multiplex PCR reads, yields one record per CDR3 protein. The profile shows 620,000 or so distinct CDR3 sequences, roughly 15% of them singletons. Sequenced sample: blood. The receptor source for this set is a woman between 50 and 59 years old with Graves' ophthalmopathy.

This rearrangement joins TRBV19 to TRBJ2-7; D tentatively fits TRBD1 or TRBD2 (6 bases each). This CDR3 is 14 amino acids long. Germline lookup yields CDR1 LNHDA and CDR2 SQIVND (reference sequence). The V gene lost 5 bases and the J gene lost 4 bases, with 15 bases spanning the gap. The CDR3 DNA sequence: TGTGCCAGTAGTTCCCGGGGGCCTCCATACGAGCAGTACTTC. Protein: CASSSRGPPYEQYF.

This clonotype was seen ten or more times. This chain connects TRBV6-1 to TRBJ2-1; 15 positions agree with TRBD2. CDR1 and CDR2 (germline): MNHNS, SASEGT. J gave up 15 bases and V 5 bases, and 14 bases lay outside the gene matches. CDR3 length: 16 amino acids. The CDR3 nucleotides are TGTGCCAGCAGTCCTACCGGACTAGCGGGAGGGCCTTCTCGGTTCTTC. Translating it yields CASSPTGLAGGPSRFF.

There are a few counts of this clonotype. The rearrangement uses TRBV7-3 and TRBJ2-2, with 13 nucleotides matching TRBD2. Germline CDR1 SGHTA, CDR2 FQGTGA. Trimming removed 4 bases from V and 6 bases from J; junction bases left unmatched: 5. This CDR3 is built from 16 residues. CDR3 sequence: CASSSTSGRAPGELFF. DNA of the CDR3: TGTGCCAGCAGCTCCACTAGCGGGAGGGCCCCCGGGGAGCTGTTTTTT.

Many counts were recorded for this clonotype. This sequence joins TRBV14 and TRBJ2-1; 10 bases are shared with TRBD1. The J segment lost 7 bases and the V segment lost 3 bases, leaving 3 bases of the junction unmatched. CDR3 size: 14 residues. Germline V gives CDR1 SGHDN, CDR2 FVKESK. CDR3 amino acids: CASSHRDRGNEQFF. CDR3 DNA sequence: TGTGCCAGCAGCCACCGGGACAGGGGTAATGAGCAGTTCTTC.

This clonotype was seen repeatedly, ten times or more. The J gene is TRBJ2-3, the V gene TRBV7-9, with 14 bases identical to TRBD2. Germline values: CDR1 SEHNR, CDR2 FQNEAQ (reference sequence). The CDR3 totals 21 residues. Trimming removed 5 bases from V and 5 bases from J; junction bases left unmatched: 21. CDR3 in DNA: TGTGCCAGCAGCCCGACAGGTATGAGCCTCGGGACTAGCGGGAGAGGAGATACGCAGTATTTT. Amino acids: CASSPTGMSLGTSGRGDTQYF.

There are many counts of this clonotype. V is TRBV6-2 or TRBV6-3 and J is TRBJ2-7, with 7 bases lining up with TRBD2. This CDR3 region has 12 residues. The germline CDR1 and CDR2 sequences are MNHEY and SVGEGT. J was trimmed by 6 bases and V by 7 bases; bases with no gene match: 6. CDR3 loop: CASTSTGGEQYF. The CDR3 DNA reads TGTGCCAGCACCTCGACGGGGGGCGAGCAGTACTTC.

The chain carries TRBV9 and TRBJ2-7; TRBD1 agrees at 7 bases. CDR1 is SGDLS, CDR2 YYNGEE, per germline. The trim removed 0 bases at V and 5 bases at J, leaving 8 bases unmatched. This CDR3 comprises 15 residues. The CDR3 DNA reads as TGTGCCAGCAGCGTAGGGACAGGCCTCACAAACGAGCAGTACTTC. It is translated as CASSVGTGLTNEQYF. The variable domain in full, completed from reference TRBV9 and TRBJ2-7, reads DSGVTQTPKHLITATGQRVTLRCSPRSGDLSVYWYQQSLDQGLQFLIQYYNGEERAKGNILERFSAQQFPDLHSELNLSSLELGDSALYFCASSVGTGLTNEQYFGPGTRLTVT.

This clonotype has at least ten counts. The rearrangement joins TRBV12-3 or TRBV12-4 to TRBJ2-1; D gene unclear. V lost 3 bases and J 0 bases, leaving 12 bases between the germline ends. The CDR3 runs 16 residues. Here the CDR3 reads CASSFSAPSSYNEQFF. CDR3 DNA: TGTGCCAGCAGTTTCTCAGCGCCAAGCTCCTACAATGAGCAGTTCTTC.

The chain carries TRBV7-2 and TRBJ2-1; D not certain. In germline, CDR1 is SGHTA, CDR2 FQGNSA. Between the trimmed V and J ends, which lost 1 base and 3 bases, there was a span of 7 bases. The CDR3 consists of 14 residues. CDR3 sequence: CASSLESVYNEQFF. The CDR3 DNA follows: TGTGCCAGCAGCTTAGAAAGCGTCTACAATGAGCAGTTCTTC.

This chain connects TRBV12-3 or TRBV12-4 to TRBJ2-7; 11 nucleotides match TRBD2. The trim removed 6 bases at V and 6 bases at J, leaving 4 bases unmatched. The CDR3 has 13 residues. CDR3 residues: CASRGLAAREQYF. The DNA for the CDR3 is TGTGCCAGCAGGGGACTAGCGGCTCGCGAGCAGTACTTC.

This clonotype was detected ten times or more. The gene calls are TRBV4-2 and TRBJ2-7, with TRBD2 matching 15 bases. The CDR3 has 19 residues. Per germline, CDR1 LGHNA and CDR2 YNFKEQ. The trim removed 4 bases at V and 3 bases at J, leaving 13 bases unmatched. The CDR3 region has the DNA TGTGCCAGCAGCCCGTCCTGGCCGGGACTAGCGGGAGGAGTCTACGAGCAGTACTTC. Residues: CASSPSWPGLAGGVYEQYF.

This clonotype came up a few times. The chain recombines TRBV7-2 with TRBJ2-2; no reliable D call. The CDR3 has 13 amino acids. The V end was cut by 2 bases, the J end by 6 bases, with 7 bases between. The V gene's germline CDR1 is SGHTA and CDR2 FQGNSA. CDR3 sequence reads: CASSLTRSGELFF. DNA of the CDR3: TGTGCCAGCAGCTTAACCCGGTCCGGGGAGCTGTTTTTT.

This clonotype has a count of ten or more. The chain carries TRBV28 and TRBJ2-3, with D possibly called TRBD1 or TRBD2 (5 bases each). Germline V gives CDR1 MDHEN, CDR2 SYDVKM. Trimming took off 3 bases at V and 4 bases at J, with 14 bases between the two ends. The CDR3 sequence is 15 residues long. The CDR3, as DNA: TGTGCCAGCAGTTTCCTAGGACGGGGCTCAGATACGCAGTATTTT. Protein: CASSFLGRGSDTQYF.

This clonotype was found many times. The V and J genes are TRBV12-3 or TRBV12-4 and TRBJ2-7, with D possibly matching TRBD2 (5 bases). The V gene lost 3 bases and the J gene lost 4 bases, with 7 bases spanning the gap. This CDR3 is 12 amino acids long. The CDR3 DNA follows: TGTGCCAGCAGTTTCGGACTTTACGAGCAGTACTTC. Amino acids: CASSFGLYEQYF.

This clonotype has more than one count but fewer than ten. The V and J genes are TRBV7-9 and TRBJ2-1; possible D gene TRBD2, 6 bases. Germline V gene lookup returns CDR1 SEHNR and CDR2 FQNEAQ (reference sequence). The ends were cut back, 5 bases at V and 8 bases at J, with 13 bases in the middle. The CDR3 runs 13 residues. The CDR3 DNA is TGTGCCAGCAGCCCTGGAGGGCGCGATGAGCAGTTCTTC. Translating gives CASSPGGRDEQFF.

This clonotype has at least ten counts. The chain recombines TRBV7-8 with TRBJ2-3; TRBD2 agrees at 10 bases. The CDR3 totals 16 residues. With V trimmed by 4 bases and J by 2 bases, 6 bases remained unmatched. Germline lookup yields CDR1 SGHVS and CDR2 FQNEAQ. The CDR3 loop reads CASSSTTSGYTDTQYF. CDR3 nucleotide sequence: TGTGCCAGCAGCTCCACGACTAGCGGGTACACAGATACGCAGTATTTT.

A few counts support this clonotype. This chain connects TRBV3-1 to TRBJ2-5; TRBD2 aligns across 12 bases. Germline values: CDR1 LGHDT, CDR2 YNNKEL (reference sequence). V gave up 0 bases and J gave up 5 bases; unmatched junction bases: 13. This CDR3 has 19 residues. The CDR3 protein is CASSQEYTSGRSLRETQYF. CDR3 bases: TGTGCCAGCAGCCAAGAGTATACTAGCGGGAGGAGCCTCCGGGAGACCCAGTACTTC.

This clonotype was seen a handful of times. The chain joins TRBV5-1 to TRBJ1-4; 12 positions agree with TRBD1. The CDR3 has 16 amino acids. J lost 6 bases, V lost 0 bases, and 3 bases had no gene match. The germline gives CDR1 SGHRS, CDR2 YFSETQ. In nucleotides, the CDR3 is TGCGCCAGCAGCTTGGGGGGGACAGGGGGCGATGAAAAACTGTTTTTT. Residues: CASSLGGTGGDEKLFF.

This clonotype was found many times. This sequence joins TRBV20-1 and TRBJ2-1, with 9 bases that match TRBD2. The germline V gene has CDR1 DFQATT and CDR2 SNEGSKA (reference sequence). V trimming: 3 bases; J trimming: 4 bases; junction bases outside the gene matches: 10. CDR3 length: 16 residues. The CDR3 nucleotides read TGCAGTGCTAGCCACTATAGCGGGAGTTCTTACAATGAGCAGTTCTTC. This translates into CSASHYSGSSYNEQFF.

This clonotype was seen a handful of times. Possible read error: a much larger clone is one base away. The chain employs TRBV7-2 and TRBJ1-5; tentative D call: TRBD1 (5 bases). Germline assignment: CDR1 SGHTA and CDR2 FQGNSA. The CDR3 length is 13 residues. Trimming stripped 6 bases from V and 0 bases from J, with 6 bases between. CDR3 coding DNA: TGTGCCAGCAGACAGGCTAGCAATCAGCCCCAGCATTTT. It translates to CASRQASNQPQHF.

This clonotype was counted at least ten times. This chain links TRBV7-2 with TRBJ2-5; D is unclear. Germline V gene lookup returns CDR1 SGHTA and CDR2 FQGNSA. The CDR3 consists of 13 residues. Trimming removed 6 bases at V and 5 bases at J, with 13 bases between. CDR3 nucleotides: TGTGCCAGCAGGACCCCGGCCGGGGAGACCCAGTACTTC. It specifies CASRTPAGETQYF.

This clonotype came up a few times. The J gene is TRBJ2-6, the V gene TRBV9; D unclear. The CDR3 covers 18 residues. Germline V gene sequence: CDR1 SGDLS, CDR2 YYNGEE. Between the trimmed V and J ends, which lost 4 bases and 0 bases, there was a span of 17 bases. CDR3 DNA: TGTGCCAGCAGCCCCACCACCGACGGATTCTCTGGGGCCAACGTCCTGACTTTC. Protein product: CASSPTTDGFSGANVLTF.

The gene calls are TRBV3-1 and TRBJ2-1; 9 positions match TRBD2. The ends lost 0 bases at V and 9 bases at J; junction bases unmatched: 9. Germline V gene sequence: CDR1 LGHDT, CDR2 YNNKEL (reference sequence). The CDR3 totals 16 residues. The CDR3 nucleotides are TGTGCCAGCAGCCAAGACGGCGGGAGGGCCGGTATTGAGCAGTTCTTC. It codes for CASSQDGGRAGIEQFF.

The CDR3 is CASSRTSGRAREQFF. The CDR3 DNA reads TGTGCCAGCTCACGGACTAGCGGGAGGGCCCGCGAGCAGTTCTTC. The rearrangement joins TRBV18 to TRBJ2-1, with 15 bases lining up with TRBD2. The CDR3 is made up of 15 amino acids. CDR1 KGHSH and CDR2 LQKENI come from the germline V gene. Trimming removed 4 bases from V and 10 bases from J; junction bases left unmatched: 5.

This clonotype was picked up many times. This sequence joins TRBV20-1 and TRBJ1-5, with 7 bases that match TRBD1. The CDR3 has 13 residues. Per germline, CDR1 DFQATT and CDR2 SNEGSKA (reference sequence). The V gene end was trimmed by 4 bases and the J gene end by 4 bases; junction bases not matched to a gene: 4. The chain's CDR3 is CSATRQGNQPQHF. The DNA of the CDR3 is TGCAGTGCTACGCGACAGGGTAATCAGCCCCAGCATTTT.

In this sample, this clonotype turned up many times. The rearrangement uses TRBV5-8 and TRBJ1-1; TRBD1 aligns across 7 bases. J lost 1 base, V lost 4 bases, and 7 bases had no gene match. The CDR3 sequence is 15 residues long. Germline assignment: CDR1 SGHTS and CDR2 YDEGEE. The CDR3 nucleotides are TGTGCCAGCAGCAAACAGGGGAAAGGGAACACTGAAGCTTTCTTT. Translation gives CASSKQGKGNTEAFF.

This clonotype has at least ten counts. The CDR3 reads CASSFLHSNQPQHF. The CDR3 nucleotides read TGTGCCAGCAGTTTTTTACACTCAAATCAGCCCCAGCATTTT. The chain links TRBV28 to TRBJ1-5; D remains unclear. Germline CDR1 reads MDHEN; CDR2 reads SYDVKM. The ends were cut back, 3 bases at V and 4 bases at J, with 10 bases in the middle. The CDR3 runs 14 residues.

J is TRBJ1-5 and V is TRBV9, with TRBD1 matching over 7 bases. This CDR3 comprises 14 residues. Germline trimming cut 3 bases from V and 5 bases from J; bases unmatched to any gene: 5. The germline CDR1 and CDR2 sequences are SGDLS and YYNGEE. Here the CDR3 reads CASSGDSLHQPQHF. DNA for the CDR3: TGTGCCAGCAGCGGGGACAGCCTTCATCAGCCCCAGCATTTT.

This sequence joins TRBV12-3 or TRBV12-4 and TRBJ1-5, with no clear D. V was clipped by 7 bases and J by 0 bases, with 10 bases between them. The CDR3 has 14 residues. The CDR3: CASKVGVSNQPQHF. Here the CDR3 DNA reads TGTGCCAGCAAGGTGGGAGTTAGCAATCAGCCCCAGCATTTT.

The chain employs TRBV10-3 and TRBJ2-3; 7 positions match TRBD2. The CDR3 is 15 residues long. CDR1 is ENHRY, CDR2 SYGVKD, per germline. After removal of 7 bases from V and 2 bases from J, the junction contained 9 bases not matched to a gene. In DNA, the CDR3 is TGTGCCATCAATTCGGGGGAGGGCCTCACAGATACGCAGTATTTT. Translation: CAINSGEGLTDTQYF.